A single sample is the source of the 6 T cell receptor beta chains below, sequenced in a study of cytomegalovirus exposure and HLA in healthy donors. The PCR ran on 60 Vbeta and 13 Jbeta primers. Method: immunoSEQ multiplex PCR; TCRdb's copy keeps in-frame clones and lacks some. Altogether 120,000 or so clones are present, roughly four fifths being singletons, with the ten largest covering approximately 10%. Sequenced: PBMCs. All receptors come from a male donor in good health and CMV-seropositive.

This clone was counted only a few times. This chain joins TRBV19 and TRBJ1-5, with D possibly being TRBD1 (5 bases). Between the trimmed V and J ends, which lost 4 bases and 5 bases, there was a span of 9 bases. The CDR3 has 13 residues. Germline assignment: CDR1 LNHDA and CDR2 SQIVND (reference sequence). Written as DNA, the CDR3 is TGTGCCAGTAGTACGGGCAGGGATCAGCCCCAGCATTTT. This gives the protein CASSTGRDQPQHF. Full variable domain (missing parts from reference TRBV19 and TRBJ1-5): DGGITQSPKYLFRKEGQNVTLSCEQNLNHDAMYWYRQDPGQGLRLIYYSQIVNDFQKGDIAEGYSVSREKKESFPLTVTSAQKNPTAFYLCASSTGRDQPQHFGDGTRLSIL.

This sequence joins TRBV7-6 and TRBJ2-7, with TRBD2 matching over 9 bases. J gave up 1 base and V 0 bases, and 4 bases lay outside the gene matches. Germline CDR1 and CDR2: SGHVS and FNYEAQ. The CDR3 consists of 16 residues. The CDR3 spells CASSLAAGGPSYEQYF. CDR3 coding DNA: TGTGCCAGCAGCTTAGCGGCGGGAGGGCCTTCCTACGAGCAGTACTTC.

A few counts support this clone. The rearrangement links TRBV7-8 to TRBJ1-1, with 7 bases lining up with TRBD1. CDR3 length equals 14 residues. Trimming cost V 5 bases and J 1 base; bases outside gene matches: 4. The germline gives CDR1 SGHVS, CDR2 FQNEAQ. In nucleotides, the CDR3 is TGTGCCAGCAGCCGGGGACAGTCGAACACTGAAGCTTTCTTT. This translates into CASSRGQSNTEAFF.

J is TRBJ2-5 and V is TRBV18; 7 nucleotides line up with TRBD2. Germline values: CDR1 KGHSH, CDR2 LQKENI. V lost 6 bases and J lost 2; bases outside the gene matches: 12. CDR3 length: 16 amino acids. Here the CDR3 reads CASSPRSGEPQETQYF. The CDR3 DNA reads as TGTGCCAGCTCTCCTCGCAGCGGGGAGCCTCAAGAGACCCAGTACTTC. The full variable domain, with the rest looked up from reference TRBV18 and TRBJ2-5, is NAGVMQNPRHLVRRRGQEARLRCSPMKGHSHVYWYRQLPEEGLKFMVYLQKENIIDESGMPKERFSAEFPKEGPSILRIQQVVRGDSAAYFCASSPRSGEPQETQYFGPGTRLLVL.

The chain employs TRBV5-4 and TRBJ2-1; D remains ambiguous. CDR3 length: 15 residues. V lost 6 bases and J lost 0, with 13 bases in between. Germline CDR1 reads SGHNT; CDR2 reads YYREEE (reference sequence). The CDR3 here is CASNDGPNSYNEQFF. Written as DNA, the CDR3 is TGTGCCAGCAACGATGGGCCAAACTCCTACAATGAGCAGTTCTTC.

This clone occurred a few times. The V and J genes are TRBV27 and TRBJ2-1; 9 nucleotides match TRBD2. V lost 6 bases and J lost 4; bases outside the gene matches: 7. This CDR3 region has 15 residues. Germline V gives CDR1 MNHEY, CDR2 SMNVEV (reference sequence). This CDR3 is CASRIEAGGYNEQFF. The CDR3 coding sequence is TGTGCCAGCAGGATTGAGGCGGGAGGGTACAATGAGCAGTTCTTC.